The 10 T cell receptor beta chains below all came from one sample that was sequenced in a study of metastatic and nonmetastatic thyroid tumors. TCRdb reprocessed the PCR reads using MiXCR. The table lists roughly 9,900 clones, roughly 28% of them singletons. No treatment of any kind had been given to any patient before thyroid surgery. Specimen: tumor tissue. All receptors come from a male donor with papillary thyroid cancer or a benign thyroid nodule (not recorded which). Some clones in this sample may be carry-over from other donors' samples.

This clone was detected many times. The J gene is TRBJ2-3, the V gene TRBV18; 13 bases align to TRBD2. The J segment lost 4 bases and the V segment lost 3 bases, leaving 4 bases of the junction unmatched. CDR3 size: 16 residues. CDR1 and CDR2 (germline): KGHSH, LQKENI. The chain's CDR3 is CASSPQLAGGPDTQYF. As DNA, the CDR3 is TGTGCCAGCTCACCTCAACTAGCGGGAGGGCCAGATACGCAGTATTTT.

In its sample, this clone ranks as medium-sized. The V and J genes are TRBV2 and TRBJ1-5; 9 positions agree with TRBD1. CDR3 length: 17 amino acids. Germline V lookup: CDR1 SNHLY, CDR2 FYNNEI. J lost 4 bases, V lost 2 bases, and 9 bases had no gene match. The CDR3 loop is CASSEWGDRATNQPQHF. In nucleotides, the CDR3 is TGTGCCAGCAGTGAATGGGGGGACAGGGCTACAAATCAGCCCCAGCATTTT.

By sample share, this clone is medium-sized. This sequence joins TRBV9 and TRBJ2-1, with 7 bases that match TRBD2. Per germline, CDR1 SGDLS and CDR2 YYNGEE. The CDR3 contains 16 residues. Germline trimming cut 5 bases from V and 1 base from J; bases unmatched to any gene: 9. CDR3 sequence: CASSPQRGFSYNEQFF. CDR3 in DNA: TGTGCCAGCAGTCCTCAGCGGGGTTTTTCCTACAATGAGCAGTTCTTC.

CDR3 loop: CASSLQFGPGRTNTGELFF. The CDR3 region has the DNA TGTGCCAGCAGCTTACAGTTCGGTCCAGGGAGGACGAACACCGGGGAGCTGTTTTTT. The rearrangement uses TRBV11-1 and TRBJ2-2; possibly TRBD2 for D (6 bases). Germline V gene sequence: CDR1 SGHAT, CDR2 FQDESV (reference sequence). V shed 2 bases and J shed 0 bases, with 19 bases lying between them. There are 19 residues in the CDR3.

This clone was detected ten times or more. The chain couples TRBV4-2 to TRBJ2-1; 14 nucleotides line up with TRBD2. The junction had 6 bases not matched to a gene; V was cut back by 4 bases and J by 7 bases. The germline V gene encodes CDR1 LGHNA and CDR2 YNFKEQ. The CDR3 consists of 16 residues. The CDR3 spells CASSRGWTSGRNEQFF. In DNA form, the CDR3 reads TGTGCCAGCAGCCGAGGTTGGACTAGCGGGAGGAATGAGCAGTTCTTC.

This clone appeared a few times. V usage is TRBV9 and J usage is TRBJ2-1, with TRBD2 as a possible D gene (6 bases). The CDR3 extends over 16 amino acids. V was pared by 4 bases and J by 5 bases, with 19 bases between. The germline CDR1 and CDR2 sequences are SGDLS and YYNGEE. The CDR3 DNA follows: TGTGCCAGCAGCACCTTAGCGGCTCAGTTGAACAATGAGCAGTTCTTC. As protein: CASSTLAAQLNNEQFF. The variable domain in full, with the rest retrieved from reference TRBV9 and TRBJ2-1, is DSGVTQTPKHLITATGQRVTLRCSPRSGDLSVYWYQQSLDQGLQFLIQYYNGEERAKGNILERFSAQQFPDLHSELNLSSLELGDSALYFCASSTLAAQLNNEQFFGPGTRLTVL.

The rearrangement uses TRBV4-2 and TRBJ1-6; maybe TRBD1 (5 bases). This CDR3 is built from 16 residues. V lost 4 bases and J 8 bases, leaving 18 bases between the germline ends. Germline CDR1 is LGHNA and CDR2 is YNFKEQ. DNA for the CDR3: TGTGCCAGCAGCCTTTACTACCCTGGGGCTCATTCACCCCTCCACTTT. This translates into CASSLYYPGAHSPLHF.

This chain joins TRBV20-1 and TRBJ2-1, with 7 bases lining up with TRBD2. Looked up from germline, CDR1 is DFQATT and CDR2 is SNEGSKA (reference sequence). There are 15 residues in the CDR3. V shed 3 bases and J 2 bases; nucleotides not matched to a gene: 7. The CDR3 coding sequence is TGCAGTGCTAGGGTGAGCGGGATGGCCTACAATGAGCAGTTCTTC. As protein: CSARVSGMAYNEQFF.

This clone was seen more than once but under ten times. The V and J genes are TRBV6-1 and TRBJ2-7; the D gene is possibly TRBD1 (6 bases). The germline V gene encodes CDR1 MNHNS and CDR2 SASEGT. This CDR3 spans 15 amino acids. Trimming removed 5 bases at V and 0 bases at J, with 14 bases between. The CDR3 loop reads CASSTSGTNSYEQYF. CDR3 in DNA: TGTGCCAGCAGTACATCCGGGACAAACTCCTACGAGCAGTACTTC.

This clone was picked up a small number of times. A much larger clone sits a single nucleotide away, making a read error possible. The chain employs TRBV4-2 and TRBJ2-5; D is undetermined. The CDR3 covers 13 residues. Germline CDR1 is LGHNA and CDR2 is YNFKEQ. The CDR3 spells CSSSRALEETQYF. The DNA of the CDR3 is TGTTCCAGCAGCCGCGCTTTGGAAGAGACCCAGTACTTC.